One and the same sample provided the 6 T cell receptor beta chains below, sequenced in a study of radiotherapy plus CTLA-4 blockade in lung cancer. The table came from immunoSEQ multiplex PCR; TCRdb's copy has only in-frame clones and leaves some out. Of roughly 88,000 clones in the sample, around four fifths were seen once. This specimen was peripheral blood, taken from a patient treated with radiotherapy plus ipilimumab. These receptors were taken from a human donor with non-small cell lung cancer who had stable disease on radiotherapy plus ipilimumab.

This chain's CDR3 is CASSVRDTSYEQYF. The CDR3 nucleotides read TGTGCCAGCAGCGTAAGGGACACCTCCTACGAGCAGTACTTC. The J gene is TRBJ2-7, the V gene TRBV9; tentatively, D is TRBD1 (6 bases). The CDR3 totals 14 residues. Trimming removed 1 base at V and 0 bases at J, with 8 bases between. The germline V gene encodes CDR1 SGDLS and CDR2 YYNGEE.

V is TRBV29-1 and J is TRBJ2-2; tentatively, D is TRBD1 or TRBD2 (5 bases each). Germline V CDR1 and CDR2: SQVTM, ANQGSEA. With 3 bases removed from V and 0 bases from J, the gap between germline ends came to 17 bases. The CDR3 is 17 amino acids. CDR3 nucleotides: TGCAGCGTTGAGGATGCCCGAGGGGAAGCGAACACCGGGGAGCTGTTTTTT. It specifies CSVEDARGEANTGELFF.

The J gene is TRBJ2-1, the V gene TRBV28; a possible D gene is TRBD2 (6 bases). The CDR3 extends over 14 amino acids. V lost 4 bases and J lost 3, with 10 bases in between. In germline, CDR1 is MDHEN, CDR2 SYDVKM. CDR3 loop: CASSSGTFYNEQFF. In DNA form, the CDR3 reads TGTGCCAGCAGTTCCGGGACTTTCTACAATGAGCAGTTCTTC.

V gene TRBV9 combines with J gene TRBJ2-7, with D unresolved. Looked up from germline, CDR1 is SGDLS and CDR2 is YYNGEE. The CDR3 is 14 amino acids. The ends were cut back, 0 bases at V and 2 bases at J, with 9 bases in the middle. The CDR3 DNA follows: TGTGCCAGCAGCGTAGGAGTCCGAACCTACGAGCAGTACTTC. Residues: CASSVGVRTYEQYF.

V and J are TRBV6-5 and TRBJ2-5; D is ambiguous. Germline assignment: CDR1 MNHEY and CDR2 SVGAGI. CDR3 length equals 13 residues. V gave up 5 bases and J gave up 6 bases, with 13 bases separating them. This CDR3 is CASSPDPRKTQYF. The DNA for the CDR3 is TGTGCCAGCAGTCCGGACCCAAGGAAGACCCAGTACTTC.

This CDR3 is CASSLRVAGVQETQYF. The CDR3 DNA reads as TGCGCCAGCAGCTTGCGGGTAGCGGGGGTGCAAGAGACCCAGTACTTC. J is TRBJ2-5 and V is TRBV5-1; 9 bases are a match to TRBD2. Per germline, CDR1 SGHRS and CDR2 YFSETQ. Trimming cost V 1 base and J 2 bases; bases outside gene matches: 6. This CDR3 has 16 residues.